This TCR beta chain was recorded in a study of cytomegalovirus exposure and HLA in healthy donors. General study findings and limits: HLA allele associations emerged for roughly 17,000 TCR beta sequences in a later analysis, at 0.05 false discovery rate. Follow-up analysis found HLA locus-dependent TCR association rates, highest for DRB1 and lowest for HLA-C.

Primers for the PCR totalled 60 Vbeta and 13 Jbeta. TCRdb's copy holds only in-frame clones and misses some; the assay was immunoSEQ multiplex PCR. The sample lists about 160,000 clones, about 79% occurring once. The CDR3 totals 18 residues. V shed 0 bases, J shed 3 bases, and the junction held 8 bases outside the gene matches. Per the germline V gene, CDR1 is SGHDN and CDR2 is FVKESK. Comments on this clone: Its antigen is still unknown.

The chain links TRBV14 to TRBJ1-6, with 7 bases identical to TRBD1. The TCR sequence derives from a man between 45 and 60 years old in good health and CMV-seropositive. Sequencing was done on a sample of PBMCs. CDR3 nucleotides: TGTGCCAGCAGCCAAGATCCCCCAGGGGGTTACTATAATTCACCCCTCCACTTT. Translating it yields CASSQDPPGGYYNSPLHF.